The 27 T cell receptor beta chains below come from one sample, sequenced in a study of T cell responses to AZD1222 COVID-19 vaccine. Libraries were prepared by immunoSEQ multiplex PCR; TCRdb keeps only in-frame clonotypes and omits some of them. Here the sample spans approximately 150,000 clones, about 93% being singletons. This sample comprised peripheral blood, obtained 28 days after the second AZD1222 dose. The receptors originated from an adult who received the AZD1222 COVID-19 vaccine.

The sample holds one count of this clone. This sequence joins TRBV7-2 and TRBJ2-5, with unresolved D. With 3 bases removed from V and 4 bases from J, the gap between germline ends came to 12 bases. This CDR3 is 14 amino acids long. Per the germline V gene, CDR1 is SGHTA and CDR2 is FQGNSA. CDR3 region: CASSFWGNGETQYF. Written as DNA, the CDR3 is TGTGCCAGCAGCTTTTGGGGTAACGGAGAGACCCAGTACTTC. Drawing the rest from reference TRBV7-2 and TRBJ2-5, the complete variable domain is GAGVSQSPSNKVTEKGKDVELRCDPISGHTALYWYRQSLGQGLEFLIYFQGNSAPDKSGLPSDRFSAERTGGSVSTLTIQRTQQEDSAVYLCASSFWGNGETQYFGPGTRLLVL.

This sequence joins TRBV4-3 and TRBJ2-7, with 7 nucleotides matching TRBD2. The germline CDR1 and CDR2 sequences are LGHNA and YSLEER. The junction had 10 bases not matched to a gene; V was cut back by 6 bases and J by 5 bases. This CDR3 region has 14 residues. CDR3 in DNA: TGCGCCAGCAGTCGGACTAGGCAGGCGGACGAGCAGTACTTC. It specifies CASSRTRQADEQYF.

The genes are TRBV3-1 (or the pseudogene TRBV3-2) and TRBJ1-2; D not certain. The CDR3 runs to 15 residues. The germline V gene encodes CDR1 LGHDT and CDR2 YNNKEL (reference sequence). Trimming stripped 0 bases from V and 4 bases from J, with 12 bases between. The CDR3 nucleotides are TGTGCCAGCAGCCAAGAATTACGGTTCGGCTATGGCTACACCTTC. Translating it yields CASSQELRFGYGYTF.

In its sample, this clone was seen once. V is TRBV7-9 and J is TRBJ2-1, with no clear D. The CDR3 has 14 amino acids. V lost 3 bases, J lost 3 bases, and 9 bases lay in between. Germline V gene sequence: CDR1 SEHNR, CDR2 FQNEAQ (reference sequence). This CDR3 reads CASSLQSHYNEQFF. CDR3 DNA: TGTGCCAGCAGCTTGCAGTCACACTACAATGAGCAGTTCTTC.

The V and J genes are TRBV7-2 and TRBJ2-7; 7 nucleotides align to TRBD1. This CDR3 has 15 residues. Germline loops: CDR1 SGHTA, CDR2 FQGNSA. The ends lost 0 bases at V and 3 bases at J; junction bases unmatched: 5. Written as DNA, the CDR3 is TGTGCCAGCAGCTTAGCGCTTACAGGGGACTACGAGCAGTACTTC. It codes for CASSLALTGDYEQYF.

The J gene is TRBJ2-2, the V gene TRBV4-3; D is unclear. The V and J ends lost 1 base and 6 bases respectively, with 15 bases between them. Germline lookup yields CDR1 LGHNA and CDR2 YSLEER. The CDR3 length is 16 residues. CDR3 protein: CASSQGRSSVAGELFF. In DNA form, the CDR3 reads TGCGCCAGCAGCCAAGGACGGAGCAGCGTGGCCGGGGAGCTGTTTTTT.

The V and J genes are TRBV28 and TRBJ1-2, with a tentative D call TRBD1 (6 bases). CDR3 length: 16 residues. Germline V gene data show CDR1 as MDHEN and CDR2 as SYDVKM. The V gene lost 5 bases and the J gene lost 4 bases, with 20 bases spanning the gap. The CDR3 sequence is CASSVLQGMGLYGYTF. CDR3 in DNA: TGTGCCAGCAGTGTCCTTCAGGGGATGGGGCTCTATGGCTACACCTTC.

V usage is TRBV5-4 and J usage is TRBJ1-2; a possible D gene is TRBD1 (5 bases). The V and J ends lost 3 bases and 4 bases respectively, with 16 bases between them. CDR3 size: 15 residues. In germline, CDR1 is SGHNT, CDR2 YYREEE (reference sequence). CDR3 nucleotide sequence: TGTGCCAGCAGCTGGGGCAGGGTGAGTCTCTATGGCTACACCTTC. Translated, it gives CASSWGRVSLYGYTF.

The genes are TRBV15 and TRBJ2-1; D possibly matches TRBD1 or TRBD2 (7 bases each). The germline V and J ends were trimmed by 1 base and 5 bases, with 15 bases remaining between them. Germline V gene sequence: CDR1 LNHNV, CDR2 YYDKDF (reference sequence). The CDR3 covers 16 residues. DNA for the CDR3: TGTGCCACCAGCAGAGGTGGGGGGGGGACAGACAATGAGCAGTTCTTC. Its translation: CATSRGGGGTDNEQFF. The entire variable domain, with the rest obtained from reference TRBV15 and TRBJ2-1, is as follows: DAMVIQNPRYQVTQFGKPVTLSCSQTLNHNVMYWYQQKSSQAPKLLFHYYDKDFNNEADTPDNFQSRRPNTSFCFLDIRSPGLGDTAMYLCATSRGGGGTDNEQFFGPGTRLTVL.

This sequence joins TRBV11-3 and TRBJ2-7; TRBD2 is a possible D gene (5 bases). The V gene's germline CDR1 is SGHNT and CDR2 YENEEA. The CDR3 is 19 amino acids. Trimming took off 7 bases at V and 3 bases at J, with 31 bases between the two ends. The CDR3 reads CASTAEDHPPYRPGYEQYF. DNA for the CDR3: TGTGCCAGCACCGCGGAGGACCATCCGCCTTATCGGCCAGGCTACGAGCAGTACTTC.

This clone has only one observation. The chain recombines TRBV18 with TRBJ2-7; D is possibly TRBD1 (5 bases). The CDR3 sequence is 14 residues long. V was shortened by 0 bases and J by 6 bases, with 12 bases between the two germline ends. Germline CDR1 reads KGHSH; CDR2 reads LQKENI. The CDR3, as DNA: TGTGCCAGCTCACCACCGGACAATACCGGCGAGCAGTACTTC. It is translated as CASSPPDNTGEQYF. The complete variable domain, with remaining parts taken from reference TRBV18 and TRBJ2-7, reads NAGVMQNPRHLVRRRGQEARLRCSPMKGHSHVYWYRQLPEEGLKFMVYLQKENIIDESGMPKERFSAEFPKEGPSILRIQQVVRGDSAAYFCASSPPDNTGEQYFGPGTRLTVT.

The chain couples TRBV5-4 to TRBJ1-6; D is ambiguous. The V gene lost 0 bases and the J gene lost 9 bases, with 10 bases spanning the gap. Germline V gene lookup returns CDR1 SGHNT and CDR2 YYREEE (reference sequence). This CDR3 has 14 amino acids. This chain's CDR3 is CASSLEGRSSPLHF. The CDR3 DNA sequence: TGTGCCAGCAGCTTGGAGGGTAGGAGTTCACCCCTCCACTTT.

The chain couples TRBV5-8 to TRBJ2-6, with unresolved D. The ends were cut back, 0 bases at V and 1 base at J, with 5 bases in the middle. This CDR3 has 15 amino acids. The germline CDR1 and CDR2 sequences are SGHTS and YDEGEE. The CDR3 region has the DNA TGTGCCAGCAGCTTGGACAGATCTGGGGCCAACGTCCTGACTTTC. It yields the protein CASSLDRSGANVLTF.

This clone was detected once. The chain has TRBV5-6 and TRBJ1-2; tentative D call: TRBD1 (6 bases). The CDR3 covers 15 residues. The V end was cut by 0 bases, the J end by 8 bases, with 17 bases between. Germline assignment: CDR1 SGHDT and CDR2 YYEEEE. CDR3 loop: CASSLGLGAAEGYTF. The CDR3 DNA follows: TGTGCCAGCAGCTTGGGGCTGGGGGCAGCGGAGGGCTACACCTTC.

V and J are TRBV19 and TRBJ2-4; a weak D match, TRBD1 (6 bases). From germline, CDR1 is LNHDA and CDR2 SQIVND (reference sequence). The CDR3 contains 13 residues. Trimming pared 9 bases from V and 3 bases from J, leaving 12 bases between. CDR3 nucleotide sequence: TGTGCCAGCTCGGACAGCCTCAAAAACATTCAGTACTTC. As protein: CASSDSLKNIQYF. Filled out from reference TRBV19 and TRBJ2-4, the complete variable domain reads DGGITQSPKYLFRKEGQNVTLSCEQNLNHDAMYWYRQDPGQGLRLIYYSQIVNDFQKGDIAEGYSVSREKKESFPLTVTSAQKNPTAFYLCASSDSLKNIQYFGAGTRLSVL.

DNA for the CDR3: TGTGCCATCAGTGAGGGACGGGATAGCAATCAGCCCCAGCATTTT. Its translation: CAISEGRDSNQPQHF. V and J are TRBV10-3 and TRBJ1-5; no clear D gene. CDR1 and CDR2 (germline): ENHRY, SYGVKD. This CDR3 is built from 15 residues. Between the trimmed V and J ends, which lost 2 bases and 0 bases, there was a span of 8 bases.

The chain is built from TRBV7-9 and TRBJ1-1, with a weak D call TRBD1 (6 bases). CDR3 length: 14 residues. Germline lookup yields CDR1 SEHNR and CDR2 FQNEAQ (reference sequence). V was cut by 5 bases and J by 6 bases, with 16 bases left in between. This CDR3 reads CASSNRVGRAEAFF. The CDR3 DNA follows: TGTGCCAGCAGCAACAGGGTTGGGAGGGCTGAAGCTTTCTTT.

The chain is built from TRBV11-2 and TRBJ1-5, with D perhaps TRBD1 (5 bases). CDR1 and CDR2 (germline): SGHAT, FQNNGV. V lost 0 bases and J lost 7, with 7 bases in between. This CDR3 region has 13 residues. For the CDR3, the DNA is TGTGCCAGCAGCTTAGACAGGGACCAGCCCCAGCATTTT. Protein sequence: CASSLDRDQPQHF.

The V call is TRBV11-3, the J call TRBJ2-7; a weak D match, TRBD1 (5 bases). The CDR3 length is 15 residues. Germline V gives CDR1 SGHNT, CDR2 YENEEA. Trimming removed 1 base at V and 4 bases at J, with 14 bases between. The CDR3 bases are TGTGCCAGCAGCTTAGGACCCGCAGGGCGGTACGAGCAGTACTTC. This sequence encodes CASSLGPAGRYEQYF.

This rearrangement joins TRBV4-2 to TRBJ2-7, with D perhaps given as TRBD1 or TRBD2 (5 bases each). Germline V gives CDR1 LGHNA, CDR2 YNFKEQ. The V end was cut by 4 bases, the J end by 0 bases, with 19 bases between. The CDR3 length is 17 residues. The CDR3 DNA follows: TGTGCCAGCAGCCCCACCTGGGACGCGGATAGCTCCTACGAGCAGTACTTC. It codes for CASSPTWDADSSYEQYF.

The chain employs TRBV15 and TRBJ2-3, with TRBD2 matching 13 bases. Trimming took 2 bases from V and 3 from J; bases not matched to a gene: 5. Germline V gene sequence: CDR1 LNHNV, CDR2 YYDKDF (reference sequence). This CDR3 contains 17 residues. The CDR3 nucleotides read TGTGCCACCAGCAGAACCTGGGGACTAGCGGGGACAGATACGCAGTATTTT. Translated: CATSRTWGLAGTDTQYF.

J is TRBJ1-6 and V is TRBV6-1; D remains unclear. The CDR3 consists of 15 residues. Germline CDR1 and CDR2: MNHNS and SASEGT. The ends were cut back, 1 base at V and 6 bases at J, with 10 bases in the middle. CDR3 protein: CASSEGTRINSPLHF. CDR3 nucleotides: TGTGCCAGCAGTGAAGGAACACGGATTAATTCACCCCTCCACTTT.

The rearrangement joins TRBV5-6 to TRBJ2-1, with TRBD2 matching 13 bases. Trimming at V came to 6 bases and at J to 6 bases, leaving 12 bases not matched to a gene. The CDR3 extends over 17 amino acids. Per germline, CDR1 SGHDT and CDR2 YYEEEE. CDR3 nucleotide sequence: TGTGCCAGCACCTGGCCGGGACTAGCGGGAAGACTCAATGAGCAGTTCTTC. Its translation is CASTWPGLAGRLNEQFF. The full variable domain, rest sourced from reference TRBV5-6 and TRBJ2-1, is DAGVTQSPTHLIKTRGQQVTLRCSPKSGHDTVSWYQQALGQGPQFIFQYYEEEERQRGNFPDRFSGHQFPNYSSELNVNALLLGDSALYLCASTWPGLAGRLNEQFFGPGTRLTVL.

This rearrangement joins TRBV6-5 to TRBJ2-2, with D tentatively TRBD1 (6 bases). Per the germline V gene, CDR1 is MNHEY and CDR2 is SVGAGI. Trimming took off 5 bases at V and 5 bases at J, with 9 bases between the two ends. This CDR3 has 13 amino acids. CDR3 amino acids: CASSNTGTGELFF. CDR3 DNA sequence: TGTGCCAGCAGTAACACAGGGACCGGGGAGCTGTTTTTT.

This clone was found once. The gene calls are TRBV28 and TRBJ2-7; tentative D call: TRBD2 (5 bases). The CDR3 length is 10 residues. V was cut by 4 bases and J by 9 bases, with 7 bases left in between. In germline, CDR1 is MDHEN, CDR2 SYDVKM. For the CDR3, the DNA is TGTGCCAGCAGTTGGACTGGGCAGTACTTC. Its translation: CASSWTGQYF. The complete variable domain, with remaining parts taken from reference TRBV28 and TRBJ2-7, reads DVKVTQSSRYLVKRTGEKVFLECVQDMDHENMFWYRQDPGLGLRLIYFSYDVKMKEKGDIPEGYSVSREKKERFSLILESASTNQTSMYLCASSWTGQYFGPGTRLTVT.

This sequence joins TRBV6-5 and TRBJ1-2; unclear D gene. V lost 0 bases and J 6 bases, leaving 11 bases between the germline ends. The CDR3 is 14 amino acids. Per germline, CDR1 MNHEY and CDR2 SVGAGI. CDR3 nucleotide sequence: TGTGCCAGCAGTTACTCCTCTCTCCTCGATGGCTACACCTTC. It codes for CASSYSSLLDGYTF.

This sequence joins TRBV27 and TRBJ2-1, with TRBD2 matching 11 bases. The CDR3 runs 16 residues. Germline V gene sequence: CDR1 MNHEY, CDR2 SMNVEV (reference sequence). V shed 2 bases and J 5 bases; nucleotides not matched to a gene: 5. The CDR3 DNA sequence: TGTGCCAGCAGTTTAAGGCTAGCGGGAGGTAACAATGAGCAGTTCTTC. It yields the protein CASSLRLAGGNNEQFF.